This T cell receptor (beta chain) was sequenced during a study of blood T cell repertoires in COVID-19. Study-wide context: COVID-19 samples collected from the United States, Italy and Spain covered acute and convalescent phases. Nucleic acid was either cDNA or gDNA, and it came from T cells, B-cell-depleted T cells, or PBMCs.

This clone was detected only once. Authors' analysis steps: By means of reference gene primer amplification, nucleated cell counts were estimated. Some clones are missing from TCRdb's copy, which holds only in-frame ones; the method was immunoSEQ multiplex PCR. For V, J and clone size, that table is used; D and trimming come from the DNA. Of over 200,000 clones listed, roughly four fifths are singletons. CDR3 size: 16 residues. Germline CDR1 SGHRS, CDR2 YFSETQ. V was shortened by 0 bases and J by 3 bases, with 13 bases between the two germline ends. The genes are TRBV5-1 and TRBJ1-3; D uncertain. Specimen: peripheral blood. The receptor's source is a woman aged 45 to 65 with active or convalescent COVID-19. As DNA, the CDR3 is TGCGCCAGCAGCTTGGCCGTCGGCACAGTTGGAAACACCATATATTTT. This translates into CASSLAVGTVGNTIYF.